This record looks at one T cell receptor beta chain sequence and its context. This sample was taken from a study of long-term antiretroviral therapy in people with HIV. The CDR3 runs to 15 residues. The ends were cut back, 0 bases at V and 5 bases at J, with 14 bases in the middle. In germline, CDR1 is LGHNA, CDR2 YSLEER. They ran version v3.0 of the immunoSEQ assay at survey level. Only in-frame clones appear in the TCRdb table, and some are missing; sequencing was by immunoSEQ multiplex PCR. The profile covers approximately 15,000 clones, with around four fifths appearing a single time and roughly 7.7% taken by the ten largest.

The chain joins TRBV4-3 to TRBJ2-7, with a tentative D call TRBD2 (6 bases). This receptor was identified in a man in his late teens or twenties with HIV. Sequences were derived from unsorted PBMCs, sampled 0.1 years after starting antiretroviral therapy. The CDR3 region has the DNA TGCGCCAGCAGCCAAGATCGTGACGGAGGGCACGAGCAGTACTTC. Its translation: CASSQDRDGGHEQYF.